This is a list of T cell receptor beta chains from one sample in a study of OX40 agonist ivuxolimab in advanced cancers. Clones were read by immunoSEQ multiplex PCR, and TCRdb kept only the in-frame ones, dropping some. The table records about 37,000 clones, 87% of them present only once. Sequenced material: CD4+ or CD8+ T cells sorted from blood, taken in a trial of the OX40 agonist ivuxolimab. These receptors all stem from an adult with an advanced solid tumor such as melanoma, head and neck, liver or kidney cancer. Both conserved end residues are part of each CDR3. The D gene is left open where the match is weak. For some rows the clone size is stated as once, few or many, or as a class when expanded; others skip it.

J gene | V gene | clone size | D gene | CDR3 protein | CDR3 DNA
TRBJ1-2 | TRBV9 | NA | NA | CASSGGHPQHTF | TGTGCCAGCAGCGGAGGACACCCACAACACACCTTC
TRBJ1-2 | TRBV4-1 | NA | NA | CASSPANIQSYGYTF | TGCGCCAGCAGCCCTGCCAATATCCAATCATATGGCTACACCTTC
TRBJ1-2 | TRBV27 | NA | TRBD1 | CASSFGTGAGYTF | TGTGCCAGCAGTTTCGGGACAGGGGCTGGCTACACCTTC
TRBJ2-5 | TRBV7-2 | NA | NA | CASSSHDLQETQYF | TGTGCCAGCAGCTCCCATGACCTCCAAGAGACCCAGTACTTC
TRBJ2-2 | TRBV2 | few | TRBD1 | CASSELVGGATGELFF | TGTGCCAGCAGTGAATTGGTAGGGGGCGCAACCGGGGAGCTGTTTTTT
TRBJ2-7 | TRBV9 | NA | NA | CASSVGTENSYEQYF | TGTGCCAGCAGCGTAGGGACAGAGAATTCCTACGAGCAGTACTTC
TRBJ2-2 | TRBV10-3 | NA | NA | CAISDGGPGELFF | TGTGCCATCAGTGACGGGGGGCCCGGGGAGCTGTTTTTT
TRBJ2-4 | TRBV19 | NA | TRBD2 | CASTPSGGGAKNIQYF | TGTGCCAGTACCCCTAGCGGGGGCGGGGCCAAAAACATTCAGTACTTC
TRBJ1-2 | TRBV19 | NA | NA | CASSIGGTNYGYTF | TGTGCCAGTAGTATCGGCGGGACTAACTATGGCTACACCTTC
TRBJ2-3 | TRBV9 | NA | NA | CASSVASDTQYF | TGTGCCAGCAGCGTAGCATCAGATACGCAGTATTTT
TRBJ2-2 | TRBV4-1 | NA | NA | CASSQRAGGSPGELFF | TGCGCCAGCAGCCAAAGAGCAGGGGGGTCCCCCGGGGAGCTGTTTTTT
TRBJ1-5 | TRBV4-1 | once | NA | CASSQVGSAAGGQPQHF | TGCGCCAGCAGCCAAGTGGGGTCCGCGGCAGGAGGCCAGCCCCAGCATTTT
TRBJ2-3 | TRBV5-1 | NA | TRBD1 | CASSLGQGADTQYF | TGCGCCAGCAGCTTGGGGCAGGGGGCTGATACGCAGTATTTT
TRBJ2-3 | TRBV2 | NA | TRBD2 | CASKGGGGTDTQYF | TGTGCCAGCAAGGGCGGGGGGGGCACAGATACGCAGTATTTT
TRBJ2-7 | TRBV27 | NA | NA | CASGEGGSYEQYF | TGTGCCAGCGGTGAAGGGGGTTCCTACGAGCAGTACTTC
TRBJ1-6 | TRBV30 | NA | NA | CAWSSSQPPLHF | TGTGCCTGGAGTTCTTCTCAGCCGCCCCTCCACTTT
TRBJ2-4 | TRBV5-8 | NA | NA | CASSSQEKLAKNIQYF | TGTGCCAGCAGCTCTCAGGAAAAGCTAGCCAAAAACATTCAGTACTTC
TRBJ2-7 | TRBV27 | NA | TRBD2 | CASTLTGTSGGAAYEQYF | TGTGCCAGCACCTTAACCGGGACTAGCGGGGGGGCCGCCTACGAGCAGTACTTC
TRBJ1-2 | TRBV6-1 | NA | NA | CASSPPGPWGYTF | TGTGCCAGCAGCCCTCCGGGACCCTGGGGCTACACCTTC
TRBJ2-1 | TRBV6-6 | once | TRBD1 | CASSSSTGGAEEQFF | TGTGCCAGCAGTTCGTCGACAGGGGGCGCGGAGGAGCAGTTCTTC
TRBJ1-1 | TRBV5-5 | NA | NA | CASSPLMNTEAFF | TGTGCCAGCAGCCCCCTCATGAACACTGAAGCTTTCTTT
TRBJ2-4 | TRBV5-6 | once | NA | CASSAGASQNIQYF | TGTGCCAGCAGCGCTGGGGCGTCCCAAAACATTCAGTACTTC
TRBJ2-2 | TRBV4-1 | NA | NA | CASSQDSGNTGELFF | TGCGCCAGCAGCCAAGATAGCGGGAACACCGGGGAGCTGTTTTTT
TRBJ2-7 | TRBV4-2 | NA | NA | CASSQGRGSYEQYF | TGTGCCAGCAGCCAAGGTAGGGGGTCCTACGAGCAGTACTTC
TRBJ1-1 | TRBV5-6 | NA | TRBD1 | CASSLQRDRVSEAFF | TGTGCCAGCAGCCTTCAAAGGGACAGGGTTTCTGAAGCTTTCTTT
TRBJ1-1 | TRBV4-2 | few | NA | CASSLSMNTEAFF | TGTGCCAGCAGCCTGAGCATGAACACTGAAGCTTTCTTT